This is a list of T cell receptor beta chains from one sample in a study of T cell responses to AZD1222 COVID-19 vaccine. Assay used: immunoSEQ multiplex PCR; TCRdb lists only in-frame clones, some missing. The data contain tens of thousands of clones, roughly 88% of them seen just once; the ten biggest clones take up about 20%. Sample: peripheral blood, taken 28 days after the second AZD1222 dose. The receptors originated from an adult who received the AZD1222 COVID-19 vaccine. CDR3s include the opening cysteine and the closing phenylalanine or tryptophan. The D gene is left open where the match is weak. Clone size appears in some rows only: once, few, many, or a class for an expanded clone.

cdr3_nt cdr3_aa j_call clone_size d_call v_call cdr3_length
TGTGCCAGCAGCAACGGTGCGGGACAGGGAACCGGGGAGCTGTTTTTT CASSNGAGQGTGELFF TRBJ2-2 - - TRBV21-1 16
TGTGCCAGCAGAATTCTCACTTCCTCCAGGGACCCTATGAACACTGAAGCTTTCTTT CASRILTSSRDPMNTEAFF TRBJ1-1 - - TRBV27 19
TGTGCCAGCAGCTTGGAGTGGGGCGCAGGGTCACCCCTCCACTTT CASSLEWGAGSPLHF TRBJ1-6 once - TRBV5-5 15
TGTGCCAGCAGTGAAGCGCTAGGCACCAATCAGCCCCAGCATTTT CASSEALGTNQPQHF TRBJ1-5 - - TRBV6-1 15
TGTGCCAGCAGTTTTGGCCACACTGAAGCTTTCTTT CASSFGHTEAFF TRBJ1-1 few - TRBV12-3/TRBV12-4 12
TGTGCCAGCAGCCAAGAGAGCGGGGGGTCCTACAATGAGCAGTTCTTC CASSQESGGSYNEQFF TRBJ2-1 - TRBD2 TRBV4-2 16
TGTGCCAGCAGCTTAGCCAGCCCTAACTATGGCTACACCTTC CASSLASPNYGYTF TRBJ1-2 few - TRBV7-2 14
TGTGCCAGCAGCGAACGGGATCCCATTCATAATTCACCCCTCCACTTT CASSERDPIHNSPLHF TRBJ1-6 once - TRBV3-1/TRBV3-2 16
TGTGCCAGCCGACAGGGCGGCAATCAGCCCCAGCATTTT CASRQGGNQPQHF TRBJ1-5 few TRBD1 TRBV19 13
TGTGCCAGCACCGAGAGGCGGGCTGGGGCCAACGTCCTGACTTTC CASTERRAGANVLTF TRBJ2-6 - - TRBV6-5 15
TGTGCCAGCAGCGCGGACAGGGGGCATTTATTTGGCTACACCTTC CASSADRGHLFGYTF TRBJ1-2 - TRBD1 TRBV11-2 15
TGTGCCAGCAGTCGGCAGGGAAGCTCCTACGAGCAGTACTTC CASSRQGSSYEQYF TRBJ2-7 - - TRBV6-6 14
TGTGCCAGCAGTTTGGATGGGACGCAGTATTTT CASSLDGTQYF TRBJ2-3 - - TRBV12-3/TRBV12-4 11
TGTGCCAGCAGCGTAGGGGCGGATAATTCACCCCTCCACTTT CASSVGADNSPLHF TRBJ1-6 - - TRBV9 14